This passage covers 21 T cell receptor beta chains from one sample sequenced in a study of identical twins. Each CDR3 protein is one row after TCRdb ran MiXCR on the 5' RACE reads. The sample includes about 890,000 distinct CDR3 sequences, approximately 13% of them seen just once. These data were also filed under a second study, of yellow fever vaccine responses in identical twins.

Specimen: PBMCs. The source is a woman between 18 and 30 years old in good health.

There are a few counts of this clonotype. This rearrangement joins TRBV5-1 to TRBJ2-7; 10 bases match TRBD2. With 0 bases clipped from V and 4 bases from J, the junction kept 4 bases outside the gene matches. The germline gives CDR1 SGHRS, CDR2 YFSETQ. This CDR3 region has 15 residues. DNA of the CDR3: TGCGCCAGCAGCTTGGCCTCTAGCGGGAGTTACGAGCAGTACTTC. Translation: CASSLASSGSYEQYF. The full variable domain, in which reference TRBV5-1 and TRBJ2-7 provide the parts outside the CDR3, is KAGVTQTPRYLIKTRGQQVTLSCSPISGHRSVSWYQQTPGQGLQFLFEYFSETQRNKGNFPGRFSGRQFSNSRSEMNVSTLELGDSALYLCASSLASSGSYEQYFGPGTRLTVT.

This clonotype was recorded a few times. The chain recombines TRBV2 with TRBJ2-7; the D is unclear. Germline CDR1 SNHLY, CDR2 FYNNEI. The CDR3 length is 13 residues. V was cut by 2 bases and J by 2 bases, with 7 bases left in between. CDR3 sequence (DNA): TGTGCCAGCAGTGAATGGACGACCTACGAGCAGTACTTC. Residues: CASSEWTTYEQYF.

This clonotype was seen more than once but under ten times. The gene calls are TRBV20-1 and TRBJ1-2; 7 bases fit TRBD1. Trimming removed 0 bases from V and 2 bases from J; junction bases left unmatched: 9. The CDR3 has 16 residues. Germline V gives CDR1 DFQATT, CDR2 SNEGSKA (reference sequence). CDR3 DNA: TGCAGTGCTAGAGATGGAGCAGGGGGTTTCAACTATGGCTACACCTTC. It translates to CSARDGAGGFNYGYTF.

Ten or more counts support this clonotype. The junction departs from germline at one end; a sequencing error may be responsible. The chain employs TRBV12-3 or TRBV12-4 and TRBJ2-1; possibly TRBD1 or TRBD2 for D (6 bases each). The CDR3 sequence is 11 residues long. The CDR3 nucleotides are TGTGCCAGCAGTTACGGAGGGGGTTGGGGCTTC. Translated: CASSYGGGWGF.

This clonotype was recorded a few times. The CDR3 spells CSVDEGLRPQETQYF. The CDR3 nucleotides read TGCAGCGTTGATGAAGGTTTGCGGCCGCAAGAGACCCAGTACTTC. The V and J genes are TRBV29-1 and TRBJ2-5; D gene uncertain. Trimming cost V 3 bases and J 2 bases, with 16 bases left between them. Per the germline V gene, CDR1 is SQVTM and CDR2 is ANQGSEA. There are 15 residues in the CDR3.

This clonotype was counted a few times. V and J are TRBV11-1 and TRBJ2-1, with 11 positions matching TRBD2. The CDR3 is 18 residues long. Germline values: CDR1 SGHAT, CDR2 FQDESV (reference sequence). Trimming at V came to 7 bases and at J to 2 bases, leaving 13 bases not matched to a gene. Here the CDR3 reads CASNPGLAERAAYNEQFF. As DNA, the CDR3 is TGTGCCAGCAACCCGGGACTAGCGGAACGAGCTGCCTACAATGAGCAGTTCTTC.

In DNA form, the CDR3 reads TGCAGTGCTGGGACAGGGGGTTACTACGAGCAGTACTTC. Translating it yields CSAGTGGYYEQYF. The chain joins TRBV20-1 to TRBJ2-7, with 11 bases identical to TRBD1. V lost 5 bases, J lost 3 bases, and 3 bases stayed unmatched. CDR1 and CDR2 (germline): DFQATT, SNEGSKA (reference sequence). The CDR3 is 13 amino acids.

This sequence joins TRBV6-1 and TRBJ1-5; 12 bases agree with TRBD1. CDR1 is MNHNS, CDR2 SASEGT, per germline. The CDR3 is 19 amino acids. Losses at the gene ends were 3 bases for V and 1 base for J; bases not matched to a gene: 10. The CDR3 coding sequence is TGTGCCAGCAGTGAGATAGGGGGACAGGGGGCGCGAAGCAATCAGCCCCAGCATTTT. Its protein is CASSEIGGQGARSNQPQHF.

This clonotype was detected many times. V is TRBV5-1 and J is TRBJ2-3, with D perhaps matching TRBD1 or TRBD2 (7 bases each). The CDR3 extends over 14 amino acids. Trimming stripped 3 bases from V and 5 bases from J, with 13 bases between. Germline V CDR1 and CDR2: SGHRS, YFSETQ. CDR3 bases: TGCGCCAGCAGCTCAGGGGGGGGTGAAGATACGCAGTATTTT. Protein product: CASSSGGGEDTQYF.

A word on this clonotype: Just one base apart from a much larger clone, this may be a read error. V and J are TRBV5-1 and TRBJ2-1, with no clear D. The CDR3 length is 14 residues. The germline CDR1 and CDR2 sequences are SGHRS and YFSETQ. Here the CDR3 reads CASSPNQNYNGQFF. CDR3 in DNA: TGCGCCAGCAGCCCAAATCAGAACTACAATGGGCAGTTCTTC.

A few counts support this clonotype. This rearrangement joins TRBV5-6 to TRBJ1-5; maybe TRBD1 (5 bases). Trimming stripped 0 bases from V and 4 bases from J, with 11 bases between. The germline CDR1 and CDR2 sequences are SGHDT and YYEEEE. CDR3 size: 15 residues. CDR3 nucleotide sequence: TGTGCCAGCAGCTTGGGGTGGGGGGGTAATCAGCCCCAGCATTTT. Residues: CASSLGWGGNQPQHF. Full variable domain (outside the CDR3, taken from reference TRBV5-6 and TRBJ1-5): DAGVTQSPTHLIKTRGQQVTLRCSPKSGHDTVSWYQQALGQGPQFIFQYYEEEERQRGNFPDRFSGHQFPNYSSELNVNALLLGDSALYLCASSLGWGGNQPQHFGDGTRLSIL.

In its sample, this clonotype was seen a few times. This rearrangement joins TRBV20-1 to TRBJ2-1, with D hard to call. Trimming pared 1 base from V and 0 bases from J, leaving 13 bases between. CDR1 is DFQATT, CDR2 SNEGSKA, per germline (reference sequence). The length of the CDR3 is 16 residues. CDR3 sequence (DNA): TGCAGTGCTAGAGTCGGACGCCTGAGCTCCTACAATGAGCAGTTCTTC. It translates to CSARVGRLSSYNEQFF.

CDR3 DNA: TGTGCCAGCAGTTACTCGGGGATAGACACAGATACGCAGTATTTT. Protein product: CASSYSGIDTDTQYF. This rearrangement joins TRBV6-5 to TRBJ2-3; no clear D gene. This CDR3 is 15 amino acids long. Germline-derived CDR1 and CDR2 are MNHEY and SVGAGI. V was trimmed by 0 bases and J by 2 bases, leaving 9 bases between them.

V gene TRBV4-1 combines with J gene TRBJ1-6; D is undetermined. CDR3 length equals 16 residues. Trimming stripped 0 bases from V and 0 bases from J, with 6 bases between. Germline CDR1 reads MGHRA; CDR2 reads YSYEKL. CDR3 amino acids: CASSQEAGSYNSPLHF. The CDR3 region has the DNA TGCGCCAGCAGCCAAGAGGCGGGCTCCTATAATTCACCCCTCCACTTT.

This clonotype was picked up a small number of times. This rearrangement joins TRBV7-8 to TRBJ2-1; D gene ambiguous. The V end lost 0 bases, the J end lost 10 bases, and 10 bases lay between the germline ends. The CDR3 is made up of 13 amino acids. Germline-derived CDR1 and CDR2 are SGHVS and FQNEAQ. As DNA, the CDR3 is TGTGCCAGCAGCTTAGCGAAGCTTACAGAGCAGTTCTTC. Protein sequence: CASSLAKLTEQFF.

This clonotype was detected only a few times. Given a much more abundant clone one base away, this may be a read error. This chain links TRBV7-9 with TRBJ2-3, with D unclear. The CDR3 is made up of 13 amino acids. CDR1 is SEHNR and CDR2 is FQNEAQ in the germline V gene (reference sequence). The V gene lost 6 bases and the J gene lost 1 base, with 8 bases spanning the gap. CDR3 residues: CASSSDRTDTQYF. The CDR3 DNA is TGTGCCAGCAGTTCCGACCGCACAGATACGCAGTATTTT.

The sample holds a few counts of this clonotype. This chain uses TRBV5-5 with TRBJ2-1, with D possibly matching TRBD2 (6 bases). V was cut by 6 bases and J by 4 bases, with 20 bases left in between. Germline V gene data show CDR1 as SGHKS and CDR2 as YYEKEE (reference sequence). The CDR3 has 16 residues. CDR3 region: CASTGRLEGPYNEQFF. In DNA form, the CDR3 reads TGTGCCAGCACCGGCCGTCTGGAGGGACCTTACAATGAGCAGTTCTTC. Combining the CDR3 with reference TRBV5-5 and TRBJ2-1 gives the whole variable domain DAGVTQSPTHLIKTRGQQVTLRCSPISGHKSVSWYQQVLGQGPQFIFQYYEKEERGRGNFPDRFSARQFPNYSSELNVNALLLGDSALYLCASTGRLEGPYNEQFFGPGTRLTVL.

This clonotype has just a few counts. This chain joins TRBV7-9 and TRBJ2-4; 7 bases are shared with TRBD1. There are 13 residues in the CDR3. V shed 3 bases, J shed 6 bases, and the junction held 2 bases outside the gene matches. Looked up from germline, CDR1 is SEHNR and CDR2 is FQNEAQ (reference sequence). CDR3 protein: CASSFGTANIQYF. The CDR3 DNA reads TGTGCCAGCAGCTTCGGGACAGCAAACATTCAGTACTTC.

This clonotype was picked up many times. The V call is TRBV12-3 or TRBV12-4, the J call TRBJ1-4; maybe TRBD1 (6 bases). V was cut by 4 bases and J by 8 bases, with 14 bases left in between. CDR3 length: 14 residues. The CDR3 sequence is CASSSAGAGEKLFF. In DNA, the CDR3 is TGTGCCAGCAGTTCTGCGGGGGCAGGGGAAAAACTGTTTTTT.

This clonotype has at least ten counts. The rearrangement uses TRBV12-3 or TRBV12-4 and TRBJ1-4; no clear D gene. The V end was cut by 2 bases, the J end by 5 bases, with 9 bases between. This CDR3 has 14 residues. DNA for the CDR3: TGTGCCAGCAGTTTAAGGCAGATAAATGAAAAACTGTTTTTT. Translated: CASSLRQINEKLFF.

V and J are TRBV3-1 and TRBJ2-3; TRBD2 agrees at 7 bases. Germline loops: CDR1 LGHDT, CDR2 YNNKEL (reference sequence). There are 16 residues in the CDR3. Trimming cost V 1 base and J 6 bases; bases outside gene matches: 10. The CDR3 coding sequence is TGTGCCAGCAGCCAAGCGACAGCGGGACCTCGCGATACGCAGTATTTT. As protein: CASSQATAGPRDTQYF.